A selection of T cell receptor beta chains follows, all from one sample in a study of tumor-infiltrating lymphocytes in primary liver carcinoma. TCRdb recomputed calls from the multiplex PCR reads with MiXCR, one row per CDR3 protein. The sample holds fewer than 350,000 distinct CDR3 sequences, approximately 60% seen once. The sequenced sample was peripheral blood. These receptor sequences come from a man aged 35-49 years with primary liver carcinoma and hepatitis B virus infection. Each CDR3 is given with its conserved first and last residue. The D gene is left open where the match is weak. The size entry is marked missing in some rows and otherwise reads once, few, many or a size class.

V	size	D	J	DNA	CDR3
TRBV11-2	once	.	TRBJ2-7	TGTGACAGCAGCTCTCTCAGGGCGATAACTTCCGACGAGCAGTACTTT	CDSSSLRAITSDEQYF
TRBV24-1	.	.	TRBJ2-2	TGTGCCACCAGCGGACAGTTCGCGAACACCGGGGAGCTGTTTTTT	CATSGQFANTGELFF
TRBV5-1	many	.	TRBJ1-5	TGCGCCAGCAGCTTGGCCCGCGCCCAGCGGGGTCAACAGCCCCAGCATTTT	CASSLARAQRGQQPQHF
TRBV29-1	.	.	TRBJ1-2	.	CSVAPGTGLFGGYIF
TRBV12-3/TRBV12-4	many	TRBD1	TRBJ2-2	TGTGCCAGCAGTCCTGGACAGGGGGGGGGACTCGGGGAGCTGTTTTTT	CASSPGQGGGLGELFF
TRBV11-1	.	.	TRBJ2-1	TGTGCCAGCAGTTTAGGGATCGGGAGTGAGCAGTTCTTC	CASSLGIGSEQFF
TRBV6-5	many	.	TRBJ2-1	TGTGCCAGCAGTTATGCGAGTGGGAGCTCCTACAATGAGCAGTTCTTC	CASSYASGSSYNEQFF
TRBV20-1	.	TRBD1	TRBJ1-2	TGCAGTGCTCGTGACAGGGGGCTTAACTATGGCTACACCTTC	CSARDRGLNYGYTF
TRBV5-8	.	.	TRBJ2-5	TGTGCCAGCAGCTTGAATATCAGGACCCAGTACTTC	CASSLNIRTQYF
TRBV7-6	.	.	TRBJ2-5	TGTGCCAGCAGCTTAGCCTCCGGGCTGACCCAGTACTTC	CASSLASGLTQYF
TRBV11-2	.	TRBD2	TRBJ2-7	TGTGCCAGCAGTTCCGTGCGGGAGTCCTCCTACGAGCAGTACTTC	CASSSVRESSYEQYF
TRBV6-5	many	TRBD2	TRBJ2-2	TGTGCCAGCAGTAGCCTGCTAGCGGGAAGGCCCGGGGAGCTGTTTTTT	CASSSLLAGRPGELFF
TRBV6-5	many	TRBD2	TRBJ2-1	TGTGCCAGCAGCAGACTAGCGGGCATGCACAATGAGCAGTTCTTC	CASSRLAGMHNEQFF
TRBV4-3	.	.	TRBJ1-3	TGCGCCAGCAGCCACGACAGGCTTTCTGTAAACACCATATATTTC	CASSHDRLSVNTIYF
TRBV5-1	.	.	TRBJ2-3	TGCGCCAGCAGCCCCACGCCCCCGGTAGATACGCAGTATTTT	CASSPTPPVDTQYF
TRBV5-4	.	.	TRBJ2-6	TGTGCCAGCAGCATGGCCGCATCACCGTCTGGGGCCAACGTCCTAACTTTC	CASSMAASPSGANVLTF
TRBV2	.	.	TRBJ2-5	TGTGCCAGCAGTGAAAACCAAGAGACCCAGTACTTC	CASSENQETQYF
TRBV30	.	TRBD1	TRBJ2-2	TGTGCCCGGACAGCCAGGGGGTTGGTTACCGGGGAGCTGTTTTTT	CARTARGLVTGELFF
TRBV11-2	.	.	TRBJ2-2	TGTACCAGCAGCCTCCAGATGGCGGGACGCACCGGGGAGCTGTTTTTT	CTSSLQMAGRTGELFF
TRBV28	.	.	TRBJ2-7	TGCGCCAGCTCCCACCAAAGCAGGGGACTCCACGAGCAGTACTTC	CASSHQSRGLHEQYF
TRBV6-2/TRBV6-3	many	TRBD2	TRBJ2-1	TGTGCCACCTTCCCAAGGACTAGCGGGAGCGGTAATGAGCAGTTCTTC	CATFPRTSGSGNEQFF
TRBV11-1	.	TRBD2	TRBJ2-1	TGTGCCAGCAGCTTAGGAGCTAGCGGCGTGTGTGAGCAGTTCTTC	CASSLGASGVCEQFF
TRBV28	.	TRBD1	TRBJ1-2	TGTGCCAGCAGCTCGACAGGGTCATTGAGGGACTACACCTTC	CASSSTGSLRDYTF
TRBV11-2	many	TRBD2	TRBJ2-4	TGTGCCAGCAGCTACCCTTTAAGCGGGGGAAGGGCCAAAAACATTCAGTACTTC	CASSYPLSGGRAKNIQYF
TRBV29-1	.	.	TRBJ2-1	TGCAGCGTTTTACGGGACCCCCTAAACTACGATGAGCAGTTCTTC	CSVLRDPLNYDEQFF
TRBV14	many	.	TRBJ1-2	TGTGCCAGCAGCCAAGACTATTCTTATGGCTACACCTTC	CASSQDYSYGYTF
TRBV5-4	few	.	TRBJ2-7	TGTGCCAGCAGCTTGGAGGGGGGACAGAGCTCCTACGAGCAGTACTTC	CASSLEGGQSSYEQYF
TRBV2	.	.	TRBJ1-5	TGTGCCAGCAGTGGAGAGGGGAATGGCAATCAGCCCCAGCATTTT	CASSGEGNGNQPQHF
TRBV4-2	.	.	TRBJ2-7	TGTACCAGCAGCCAAGAGGCGGGGCCTGCCGAGCAGTACTTC	CTSSQEAGPAEQYF
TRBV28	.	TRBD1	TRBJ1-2	TGTGCCAGCAGTTTTGGACAGGGAAGGACGAGCGGCTACACCTTC	CASSFGQGRTSGYTF
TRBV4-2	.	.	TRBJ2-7	TGTGCCAGCAGGCAAATCGGGAGTTCCATCGAGCAGTACTTC	CASRQIGSSIEQYF
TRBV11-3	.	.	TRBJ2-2	TGTGCCAGCAGCCTAGGGGACCACGGGGAGCTGTTTTTT	CASSLGDHGELFF
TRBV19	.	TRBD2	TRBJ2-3	TGTGCCAGTAGTATTGGTAGCGGGAGTCTAACAGATACGCAGTATTTT	CASSIGSGSLTDTQYF
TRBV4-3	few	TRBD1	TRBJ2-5	TGCGCCAGCAGCCAAGCAGGGACAGGGGGACGGGAGACCCAGTACTTC	CASSQAGTGGRETQYF
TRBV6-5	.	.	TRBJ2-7	TGTGTCAGCAGTTCTAGACCGATCCCCTACGAGCAGTACTTC	CVSSSRPIPYEQYF
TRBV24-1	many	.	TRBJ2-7	TGTGCCACCAGTGGCGTAGGAGGATCTCACGAGCAGTACTTC	CATSGVGGSHEQYF
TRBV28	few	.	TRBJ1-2	TGTGCCAGCAGCCCAGGTGGTGGCTACACCTTC	CASSPGGGYTF